The rows below give T cell receptor beta chains drawn from one sample of a study of blood T cell repertoires in COVID-19. TCRdb keeps only in-frame clones here, not all; method: immunoSEQ multiplex PCR. Of 260,000 or so clones in the sample, 85% to 90% were seen once. The sequenced material came from PBMCs or T cells enriched from blood (not recorded which). All receptors derive from a man younger than 35 who had recovered from COVID-19. The CDR3 runs from the conserved cysteine through the conserved F or W. D genes are given only for firm matches. Clone size is given for some rows only: seen once, a few or many times, or a class if the clone is expanded.

19	TRBD1	TRBV18	-	TRBJ2-6	CASSPKGTGGLSGANVLTF	TGTGCCAGCTCACCGAAAGGGACAGGGGGCCTCTCTGGGGCCAACGTCCTGACTTTC
13	-	TRBV5-1	-	TRBJ1-4	CASSLLSGEKLFF	TGCGCCAGCAGCTTATTATCAGGTGAAAAACTGTTTTTT
15	-	TRBV19	-	TRBJ1-2	CASRGDTAFNYGYTF	TGTGCCAGTAGGGGGGACACTGCCTTCAACTATGGCTACACCTTC
14	-	TRBV28	-	TRBJ2-3	CASSTIKSIDTQYF	TGTGCCAGCAGTACCATAAAATCTATAGATACGCAGTATTTT
14	-	TRBV19	-	TRBJ1-3	CASSAALSGNTIYF	TGTGCCAGTAGCGCGGCGTTATCTGGAAACACCATATATTTT
15	-	TRBV30	-	TRBJ1-1	CAWSVPDIRNTEAFF	TGTGCCTGGAGTGTTCCCGACATAAGAAACACTGAAGCTTTCTTT
14	-	TRBV6-5	-	TRBJ2-1	CASSSPGSTSEQFF	TGTGCCAGCAGTTCTCCTGGGAGTACTTCTGAGCAGTTCTTC
12	-	TRBV4-1	-	TRBJ1-5	CASSQAGQPQHF	TGCGCCAGCAGCCAAGCAGGTCAGCCCCAGCATTTT
16	TRBD1	TRBV24-1	-	TRBJ2-1	CATSDGTGTAYNEQFF	TGTGCCACCAGTGATGGTACCGGGACAGCCTACAATGAGCAGTTCTTC
16	-	TRBV6-2/TRBV6-3	-	TRBJ1-1	CASSYQANSMNTEAFF	TGTGCCAGCAGTTACCAGGCAAATTCTATGAACACTGAAGCTTTCTTT
17	-	TRBV28	-	TRBJ2-1	CASSLPRGRNPTHEQFF	TGTGCCAGCAGTTTGCCCAGGGGCCGGAATCCTACACATGAGCAGTTCTTC
18	TRBD2	TRBV7-8	-	TRBJ2-2	CASSASGRARGNTGELFF	TGTGCCAGCAGCGCTAGCGGGAGGGCCAGAGGGAACACCGGGGAGCTGTTTTTT
19	TRBD1	TRBV4-1	-	TRBJ1-2	CASSQDQRTGTGAHYGYTF	TGCGCCAGCAGCCAAGACCAAAGAACCGGGACAGGGGCCCACTATGGCTACACCTTC
13	-	TRBV7-3	-	TRBJ2-1	CASSLIQYNEQFF	TGTGCCAGCAGCTTAATACAGTACAATGAGCAGTTCTTC
14	-	TRBV7-2	-	TRBJ1-6	CASSLRVSASPLHF	TGTGCCAGCAGCTTACGGGTATCGGCCTCACCCCTCCACTTT
16	TRBD1	TRBV7-7	-	TRBJ2-5	CASSPQPDRGWETQYF	TGTGCTAGCAGCCCTCAACCGGACAGGGGGTGGGAGACCCAGTACTTC
15	TRBD2	TRBV15	-	TRBJ2-1	CATGPAGVPYNEQFF	TGTGCCACCGGGCCCGCGGGAGTCCCCTACAATGAGCAGTTCTTC
14	-	TRBV27	-	TRBJ1-6	CASRAGVIRSPLHF	TGTGCCAGCAGAGCGGGAGTGATAAGATCACCCCTCCACTTT
17	TRBD2	TRBV20-1	few	TRBJ2-1	CSASLLAGQSSYNEQFF	TGCAGTGCTAGTCTACTAGCGGGCCAGAGCTCCTACAATGAGCAGTTCTTC
17	-	TRBV21-1	few	TRBJ1-2	CASSRSGRTGGLYGYTF	TGTGCCAGCAGCAGATCGGGTAGGACAGGGGGACTCTATGGCTACACCTTC
15	TRBD1	TRBV5-5	-	TRBJ2-7	CASSWDSGPFYEQYF	TGTGCCAGCAGCTGGGACAGTGGGCCTTTCTACGAGCAGTACTTC
14	-	TRBV6-5	-	TRBJ2-7	CAGAPGHTSYEQYF	TGTGCCGGAGCCCCGGGACACACATCCTACGAGCAGTACTTC
14	-	TRBV13	-	TRBJ1-5	CASSLGTGNQPQHF	TGTGCCAGCAGCTTAGGTACCGGTAATCAGCCCCAGCATTTT
14	-	TRBV11-2	once	TRBJ2-2	CASSLDRTTGELFF	TGTGCCAGCAGCTTAGACAGAACGACCGGGGAGCTGTTTTTT
11	-	TRBV12-3/TRBV12-4	once	TRBJ2-7	CARFSGYEQYF	TGTGCCAGATTTAGCGGATACGAGCAGTACTTC
14	TRBD2	TRBV6-5	few	TRBJ2-3	CASRLAGGTDTQYF	TGTGCCAGCAGGCTAGCGGGAGGCACAGATACGCAGTATTTT
14	TRBD1	TRBV28	-	TRBJ2-7	CASSGQGASYEQYF	TGTGCCAGCAGTGGACAGGGGGCGTCCTACGAGCAGTACTTC
16	TRBD2	TRBV5-1	-	TRBJ2-1	CASSPGLAGGYNEQFF	TGCGCCAGCAGCCCGGGACTAGCGGGAGGGTACAATGAGCAGTTCTTC
15	-	TRBV4-1	-	TRBJ1-2	CASSQGPEEYYGYTF	TGCGCCAGCAGCCAAGGACCCGAGGAGTACTATGGCTACACCTTC
15	TRBD1	TRBV2	-	TRBJ2-5	CASHRGPGIQETQYF	TGTGCCAGTCACAGGGGGCCCGGGATACAAGAGACCCAGTACTTC
13	-	TRBV30	-	TRBJ1-5	CAWSVEAHQPQHF	TGTGCCTGGAGTGTTGAGGCGCATCAGCCCCAGCATTTT
16	-	TRBV15	-	TRBJ1-1	CATSRDWRGANTEAFF	TGTGCCACCAGCAGAGATTGGCGGGGAGCGAACACTGAAGCTTTCTTT
19	TRBD1	TRBV19	-	TRBJ1-6	CASSISILGQGFDNSPLHF	TGTGCCAGTAGTATTTCTATCTTGGGACAGGGCTTCGATAATTCACCCCTCCACTTT
18	TRBD2	TRBV5-1	once	TRBJ2-3	CASSFPPKLAGVTDTQYF	TGCGCCAGCAGCTTCCCACCCAAACTAGCGGGAGTGACAGATACGCAGTATTTT
15	TRBD1	TRBV2	once	TRBJ2-2	CATSGQGLNTGELFF	TGTGCCACCTCGGGACAGGGCCTCAACACCGGGGAGCTGTTTTTT
19	TRBD2	TRBV5-5	-	TRBJ2-6	CASSKGLAGGPSGANVLTF	TGTGCCAGCAGCAAGGGACTAGCGGGAGGGCCGTCTGGGGCCAACGTCCTGACTTTC
12	TRBD1	TRBV11-2	-	TRBJ2-7	CASSPQGNEQYF	TGTGCCAGCAGCCCACAGGGGAACGAGCAGTACTTC
15	-	TRBV9	-	TRBJ1-4	CASSVAVGLGEKLFF	TGTGCCAGCAGCGTAGCGGTGGGGCTGGGAGAAAAACTGTTTTTT
18	TRBD2	TRBV5-1	-	TRBJ2-1	CASSLARIAGGAYNEQFF	TGCGCCAGCAGCTTGGCACGAATAGCGGGGGGAGCCTACAATGAGCAGTTCTTC
15	-	TRBV5-1	-	TRBJ1-2	CASSLEWGHQYGYTF	TGCGCCAGCAGCTTGGAGTGGGGGCATCAGTATGGCTACACCTTC
14	-	TRBV5-1	-	TRBJ2-7	CASGSVTGTYEQYF	TGCGCCAGCGGCAGCGTCACAGGGACCTACGAGCAGTACTTC
17	-	TRBV6-1	-	TRBJ1-6	CASSEPEPSSYNSPLHF	TGTGCCAGCAGTGAACCCGAGCCGAGCTCCTATAATTCACCCCTCCACTTT
15	-	TRBV7-2	-	TRBJ1-4	CASSLGDRANEKLFF	TGTGCCAGCAGCTTAGGAGACAGAGCTAATGAAAAACTGTTTTTT
13	TRBD1	TRBV2	-	TRBJ2-5	CASKGQGTETQYF	TGTGCCAGCAAGGGACAGGGTACGGAGACCCAGTACTTC